One and the same sample provided the 6 T cell receptor beta chains below, sequenced in a study of cytomegalovirus exposure and HLA in healthy donors. PCR employed 60 Vbeta and 13 Jbeta primers. TCRdb's table, derived via immunoSEQ multiplex PCR, lists solely in-frame clones and lacks some. The sample carries about 170,000 clones, roughly 85% recorded once. Sequences were obtained from PBMCs. Receptor source: a man aged 30-40 years in good health and CMV-seropositive.

Details on this clone: The junction shows a germline mismatch at one end, possibly a read error. The chain employs TRBV7-9 and TRBJ1-5, with unresolved D. The CDR3 totals 12 residues. In germline, CDR1 is SEHNR, CDR2 FQNEAQ (reference sequence). CDR3 sequence (DNA): TGTTCCAGCAGCAAATCAGATCAGCCCCAGCATTTT. This sequence encodes CSSSKSDQPQHF.

This chain links TRBV7-8 with TRBJ2-3; 7 bases are shared with TRBD1. CDR3 length equals 13 residues. In germline, CDR1 is SGHVS, CDR2 FQNEAQ. Losses at the gene ends were 4 bases for V and 9 bases for J; bases not matched to a gene: 7. The CDR3 is CASSYRQGDTQYF. CDR3 bases: TGTGCCAGCAGCTACCGACAGGGTGACACGCAGTATTTT.

The DNA of the CDR3 is TGCGCCAGTAACCCAGGGTTATGGACTGAAGCTTTCTTT. Its protein is CASNPGLWTEAFF. The chain joins TRBV10-2 to TRBJ1-1; D is possibly TRBD1 (5 bases). V gave up 9 bases and J gave up 5 bases, with 16 bases separating them. Germline values: CDR1 WSHSY, CDR2 SAAADI. CDR3 length: 13 amino acids.

This clone was counted a single time. Germline is not matched at one junction end, which may reflect a read error. J is TRBJ2-3 and V is TRBV2; tentative D call: TRBD1 (6 bases). CDR1 and CDR2 from the germline V gene are SNHLY and FYNNEI. This CDR3 comprises 16 residues. The CDR3 loop reads CASRGTSSPGTDMQYF. Here the CDR3 DNA reads TGTGCCAGCAGAGGGACATCCTCACCTGGCACAGATATGCAGTATTTT.

This clone appeared once. The chain links TRBV29-1 to TRBJ1-3; D remains ambiguous. Per the germline V gene, CDR1 is SQVTM and CDR2 is ANQGSEA. V gave up 3 bases and J gave up 3 bases, with 9 bases separating them. The CDR3 runs 13 residues. DNA of the CDR3: TGCAGCGTTGATGCTGGGCTTGGAAACACCATATATTTT. As protein: CSVDAGLGNTIYF.

The V call is TRBV7-9, the J call TRBJ2-1; D not certain. CDR3 size: 11 residues. The V end lost 2 bases, the J end lost 8 bases, and 4 bases lay between the germline ends. Germline-derived CDR1 and CDR2 are SEHNR and FQNEAQ (reference sequence). In DNA form, the CDR3 reads TGTGCCAGCAGCTTATCCGATGAGCAGTTCTTC. This codes for CASSLSDEQFF. Using reference TRBV7-9 and TRBJ2-1 for the parts outside the CDR3, the full variable domain is DTGVSQNPRHKITKRGQNVTFRCDPISEHNRLYWYRQTLGQGPEFLTYFQNEAQLEKSRLLSDRFSAERPKGSFSTLEIQRTEQGDSAMYLCASSLSDEQFFGPGTRLTVL.